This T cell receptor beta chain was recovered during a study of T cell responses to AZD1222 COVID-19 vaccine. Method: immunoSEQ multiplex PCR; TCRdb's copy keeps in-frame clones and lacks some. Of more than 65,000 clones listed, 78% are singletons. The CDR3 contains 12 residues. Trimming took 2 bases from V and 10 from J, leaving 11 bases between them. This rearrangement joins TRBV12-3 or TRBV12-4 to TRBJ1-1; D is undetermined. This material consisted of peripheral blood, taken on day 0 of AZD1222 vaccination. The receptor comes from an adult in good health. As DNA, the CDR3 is TGTGCCAGCAGTTTAAGCCGGGTTGCAGCTTTCTTT. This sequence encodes CASSLSRVAAFF.